Below are 8 T cell receptor beta chains sequenced from a single sample in a study of memory CD4+ T cells and cytomegalovirus serostatus. TCRdb's table, derived via immunoSEQ multiplex PCR, lists solely in-frame clones and lacks some. The table has 35,000 to 45,000 clones, roughly 77% seen once. The sort gate was single viable CD3+CD4+CD8-CD45RO+ cells for memory CD4+ T cells. Sequenced: memory CD4+ T cells from blood. Receptors originate from an adult in good health and CMV-seronegative.

CDR3 coding DNA: TGTGCCAGTGGTCAGAACAGGGACCACGAGCAGTACTTC. It is translated as CASGQNRDHEQYF. The rearrangement links TRBV19 to TRBJ2-7, with TRBD1 as a possible D gene (6 bases). This CDR3 spans 13 amino acids. Trimming pared 8 bases from V and 5 bases from J, leaving 16 bases between. Germline values: CDR1 LNHDA, CDR2 SQIVND (reference sequence).

The V call is TRBV7-9, the J call TRBJ1-6, with D possibly matching TRBD1 (5 bases). Trimming took 11 bases from V and 2 from J, leaving 13 bases between them. Germline loops: CDR1 SEHNR, CDR2 FQNEAQ (reference sequence). CDR3 length: 14 amino acids. CDR3 sequence (DNA): TGTGCCGCGCCTGGGGGGGCCTATAATTCACCCCTCCACTTT. Encoded protein: CAAPGGAYNSPLHF.

This sequence joins TRBV6-6 and TRBJ2-1; TRBD2 matches at 7 bases. V was pared by 4 bases and J by 9 bases, with 6 bases of the junction left unmatched. Germline V gene data show CDR1 as MNHNY and CDR2 as SVGAGI (reference sequence). This CDR3 contains 13 residues. CDR3 in DNA: TGTGCCAGCAGTTTGCCCCCGGGGGGTGAGCAGTTCTTC. The encoded protein is CASSLPPGGEQFF.

The V call is TRBV6-1, the J call TRBJ2-3; TRBD2 matches at 9 bases. V lost 6 bases, J lost 3 bases, and 4 bases stayed unmatched. The CDR3 contains 14 residues. Germline V gene sequence: CDR1 MNHNS, CDR2 SASEGT. The CDR3 protein is CASSDSGGTDTQYF. For the CDR3, the DNA is TGTGCCAGCAGCGATAGCGGGGGTACAGATACGCAGTATTTT.

The chain joins TRBV14 to TRBJ1-2; possible D gene TRBD1, 6 bases. Germline V CDR1 and CDR2: SGHDN, FVKESK. The CDR3 is 13 residues long. Between the trimmed V and J ends, which lost 4 bases and 5 bases, there was a span of 11 bases. CDR3: CASSLTGLYGYTF. DNA for the CDR3: TGTGCCAGCAGCCTAACAGGGTTATATGGCTACACCTTC. The full variable domain, with the rest looked up from reference TRBV14 and TRBJ1-2, is EAGVTQFPSHSVIEKGQTVTLRCDPISGHDNLYWYRRVMGKEIKFLLHFVKESKQDESGMPNNRFLAERTGGTYSTLKVQPAELEDSGVYFCASSLTGLYGYTFGSGTRLTVV.

The chain carries TRBV19 and TRBJ1-6; the D is unclear. V was shortened by 9 bases and J by 4 bases, with 10 bases between the two germline ends. The CDR3 extends over 13 amino acids. Germline CDR1 and CDR2: LNHDA and SQIVND (reference sequence). This CDR3 reads CASRGDYNSPLHF. The CDR3 DNA sequence: TGTGCCAGCCGAGGAGATTATAATTCACCCCTCCACTTT.

Remarks on this clone: The sample contains more than one DNA sequence encoding this CDR3. The V and J genes are TRBV13 and TRBJ1-1; TRBD1 matches at 8 bases. After removal of 5 bases from V and 1 base from J, the junction contained 3 bases not matched to a gene. CDR1 and CDR2 (germline): PRHDT, FYEKMQ (reference sequence). CDR3 size: 14 residues. The CDR3 region is CASSRGQGNTEAFF. DNA for the CDR3: TGTGCCAGCAGCCGTGGACAGGGGAACACTGAAGCTTTCTTT.

The J gene is TRBJ2-2, the V gene TRBV2; 9 bases agree with TRBD2. Germline values: CDR1 SNHLY, CDR2 FYNNEI. This CDR3 has 15 residues. With V trimmed by 4 bases and J by 7 bases, 7 bases remained unmatched. The chain's CDR3 is CASSGVAGVYGELFF. CDR3 nucleotides: TGTGCCAGCAGTGGGGTAGCGGGGGTGTACGGGGAGCTGTTTTTT.